This T cell receptor beta chain was found in a study of chemoradiotherapy in HPV16-positive cancers (dated 2022 in TCRdb). At the level of the whole study: Candidate HPV-specific T-cell clones and common TCR motifs were defined through functional T-cell assays on cells from two HPV16-positive patients. The study set out to ask whether T-cell immunity against the HPV oncoproteins E6 and E7 changes over the course of chemoradiotherapy and whether that immunity affects survival. TCR repertoires from under 90 patients with HPV-related cancers were then used to track the candidate HPV-specific TCRs and motifs. Results the study describes overall, beyond this receptor: Expansion of candidate HPV-specific clones and E7-related TCR motifs was observed in the tumor microenvironment during treatment, whereas no such expansion was observed for non-HPV-specific T cells. Only a couple of HPV16-positive patients were used to derive the functional definition of HPV-specific T cells, and the survival association was reported for HPV16-positive patients. In HPV16-positive patients, expansion of HPV-responsive T cells during chemoradiotherapy was associated with improved recurrence-free survival.

As to this clone: Its antigen is unknown. No much larger clone is present one base from it, and per-base qualities are unavailable.

Repertoires were sampled repeatedly over the course of chemoradiotherapy, so clonal expansion could be followed in the tumor microenvironment. Taken from cysteine to phenylalanine, the CDR3 has 13 residues. Just CDR3 DNA is preserved here, 39 bases in frame from base 1. The germline V gene supplies CDR1 KGHSH and CDR2 LQKENI. The trim is 3 bases for V and 4 bases for J, with a gap of 9 bases between the germline ends. Libraries were made using the immunoSEQ multiplex PCR assay. TCRdb provides this immuneACCESS table in a form limited to in-frame rearrangements. Some clones are lacking; in checked studies, under half of them reflect an unresolved V gene, and why the rest are absent is not known. The sample table contains several thousand clones; only one count was recorded for 85% to 95% of them. Roughly 4.5% of the sample comes from the top ten.

The TCR comes from a human donor with HPV-associated anogenital cancer. Sample collection occurred from a patient who underwent chemoradiotherapy. Here the chain combines TRBV18 and TRBJ1-1, with no D gene named confidently. In nucleotides, the sequence is TGTGCCAGCTCACCGGGTGTAGGCACTGAAGCTTTCTTT. The translation is CASSPGVGTEAFF. The full variable domain, completed from the reference TRBV18 and TRBJ1-1 proteins outside the CDR3, reads NAGVMQNPRHLVRRRGQEARLRCSPMKGHSHVYWYRQLPEEGLKFMVYLQKENIIDESGMPKERFSAEFPKEGPSILRIQQVVRGDSAAYFCASSPGVGTEAFFGQGTRLTVV.